A single sample is the source of the 7 T cell receptor beta chains below, sequenced in a study of shared clonotypes between healthy human individuals. Method: immunoSEQ multiplex PCR; TCRdb's copy keeps in-frame clones and lacks some. The profile shows about 110,000 clones, around 68% of them singletons. The specimen was memory CD8+ T cells sorted from blood. Indicated subset: CD45RO+ cells pooled with CCR7-negative TemRA cells. The source of these receptors is a woman aged 25 to 39 in good health.

This chain links TRBV5-1 with TRBJ2-2, with D unclear. Trimming stripped 1 base from V and 0 bases from J, with 7 bases between. The CDR3 extends over 15 amino acids. Germline V gene lookup returns CDR1 SGHRS and CDR2 YFSETQ. The CDR3 region is CASSLLRPNTGELFF. In nucleotides, the CDR3 is TGCGCCAGCAGCTTGCTCAGGCCGAACACCGGGGAGCTGTTTTTT.

The rearrangement joins TRBV5-1 to TRBJ2-7; no reliable D call. This CDR3 is 16 amino acids long. Trimming pared 4 bases from V and 4 bases from J, leaving 21 bases between. From germline, CDR1 is SGHRS and CDR2 YFSETQ. This CDR3 is CASSPVFWRPRYEQYF. CDR3 bases: TGCGCCAGCAGCCCAGTTTTCTGGCGACCTCGGTACGAGCAGTACTTC.

The chain carries TRBV7-9 and TRBJ2-5, with D unresolved. The CDR3 sequence is 15 residues long. Germline V CDR1 and CDR2: SEHNR, FQNEAQ (reference sequence). V lost 2 bases to trimming and J lost 0 bases, with 10 bases between them. The CDR3 region is CASSLTIGNQETQYF. The CDR3 bases are TGTGCCAGCAGCTTAACGATAGGGAACCAAGAGACCCAGTACTTC. The full variable domain, with the rest looked up from reference TRBV7-9 and TRBJ2-5, is DTGVSQNPRHKITKRGQNVTFRCDPISEHNRLYWYRQTLGQGPEFLTYFQNEAQLEKSRLLSDRFSAERPKGSFSTLEIQRTEQGDSAMYLCASSLTIGNQETQYFGPGTRLLVL.

The chain uses TRBV5-1 and TRBJ2-7, with D unresolved. The V and J ends lost 0 bases and 1 base respectively, with 20 bases between them. The length of the CDR3 is 18 residues. Germline assignment: CDR1 SGHRS and CDR2 YFSETQ. The CDR3 DNA sequence: TGCGCCAGCAGCTTGGTTCCAGGCTACCCCATTGAATCCTACGAGCAGTACTTC. Its protein product is CASSLVPGYPIESYEQYF. The variable domain in full, with the rest retrieved from reference TRBV5-1 and TRBJ2-7, is KAGVTQTPRYLIKTRGQQVTLSCSPISGHRSVSWYQQTPGQGLQFLFEYFSETQRNKGNFPGRFSGRQFSNSRSEMNVSTLELGDSALYLCASSLVPGYPIESYEQYFGPGTRLTVT.

The J gene is TRBJ2-5, the V gene TRBV25-1; 11 bases are a match to TRBD2. CDR3 length equals 14 residues. The germline V gene encodes CDR1 MGHDK and CDR2 SYGVNS. Germline trimming cut 6 bases from V and 3 bases from J; bases unmatched to any gene: 3. The CDR3 DNA sequence: TGTGCCAGCAGCTTGGGACTAGCGGAAGAGACCCAGTACTTC. Amino acid sequence: CASSLGLAEETQYF.

The table lists this clone with a count of one. The rearrangement links TRBV28 to TRBJ2-1, with 13 bases lining up with TRBD2. The V and J ends lost 10 bases and 8 bases, in that order; junction bases with no gene match: 11. This CDR3 has 15 amino acids. CDR1 is MDHEN and CDR2 is SYDVKM in the germline V gene. The CDR3 coding sequence is TGTGCCATTTCGGGACTAGCGGGATATGGGGATGAGCAGTTCTTC. Amino acids: CAISGLAGYGDEQFF.

The table lists this clone with a count of one. The CDR3 sequence is CASSSQVNTEAFF. The CDR3 bases are TGTGCCAGCAGCTCACAGGTGAACACTGAAGCTTTCTTT. The chain combines TRBV11-2 with TRBJ1-1; D may be TRBD1 (5 bases). V was pared by 4 bases and J by 0 bases, with 6 bases between. This CDR3 spans 13 amino acids. Germline CDR1 reads SGHAT; CDR2 reads FQNNGV.